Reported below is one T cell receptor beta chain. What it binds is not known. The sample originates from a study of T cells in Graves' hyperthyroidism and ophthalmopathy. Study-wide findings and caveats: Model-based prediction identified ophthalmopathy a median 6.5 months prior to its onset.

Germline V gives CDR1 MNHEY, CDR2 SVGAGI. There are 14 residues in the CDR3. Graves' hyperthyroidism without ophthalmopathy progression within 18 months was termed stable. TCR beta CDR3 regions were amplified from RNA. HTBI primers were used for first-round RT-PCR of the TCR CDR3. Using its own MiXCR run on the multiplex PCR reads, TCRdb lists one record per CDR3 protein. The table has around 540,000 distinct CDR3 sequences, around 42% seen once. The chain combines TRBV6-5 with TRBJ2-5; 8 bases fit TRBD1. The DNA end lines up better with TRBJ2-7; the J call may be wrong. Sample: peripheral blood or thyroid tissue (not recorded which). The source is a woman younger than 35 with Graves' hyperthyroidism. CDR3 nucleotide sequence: TGTGCCAGCAGTTACCTCGGACAGGGTGGCGAGCAGTACTTC. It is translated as CASSYLGQGGEQYF.